The 17 T cell receptor beta chains given below trace back to one sample, sequenced in a study of T cell responses to AZD1222 COVID-19 vaccine. Produced via immunoSEQ multiplex PCR; TCRdb's table is partial and in-frame only. The sample includes fewer than 180,000 clones, 92% of them seen just once. The material sequenced was peripheral blood, taken 28 days after the second AZD1222 dose. These receptors originate from an adult who received the AZD1222 COVID-19 vaccine.

This clone showed up just once. The chain recombines TRBV24-1 with TRBJ2-5; TRBD2 aligns across 10 bases. V dropped 2 bases and J dropped 5; count of bases not matched to a gene: 7. The V gene's germline CDR1 is KGHDR and CDR2 SFDVKD. CDR3 length: 16 residues. In DNA, the CDR3 is TGTGCCACCAGTGATTCTAGCGGGAGAAGGCCGGAGACCCAGTACTTC. Encoded protein: CATSDSSGRRPETQYF.

The table lists this clone with a few counts. CDR3 nucleotides: TGTGCCAGCAGTTATGACAGAAATAGCAATCAGCCCCAGCATTTT. It specifies CASSYDRNSNQPQHF. The chain recombines TRBV27 with TRBJ1-5, with a possible D match to TRBD1 (5 bases). The CDR3 consists of 15 residues. V lost 4 bases and J lost 0, with 10 bases in between. The germline V gene encodes CDR1 MNHEY and CDR2 SMNVEV (reference sequence).

The rearrangement joins TRBV27 to TRBJ1-2; D is perhaps TRBD1 (6 bases). CDR1 is MNHEY and CDR2 is SMNVEV in the germline V gene (reference sequence). CDR3 length: 17 amino acids. V was pared by 7 bases and J by 8 bases, with 29 bases between. This CDR3 is CASTISGTTGSLRGYTF. CDR3 in DNA: TGTGCCAGCACCATCTCGGGTACTACAGGGTCGCTACGCGGCTACACCTTC.

This chain joins TRBV30 and TRBJ2-7, with D tentatively TRBD1 or TRBD2 (6 bases each). Germline V gene data show CDR1 as GTSNPN and CDR2 as SVGIG (reference sequence). With 5 bases removed from V and 2 bases from J, the gap between germline ends came to 10 bases. The CDR3 consists of 12 residues. CDR3 in amino acids: CAWEGGPYEQYF. In DNA, the CDR3 is TGTGCCTGGGAAGGGGGGCCCTACGAGCAGTACTTC.

This chain joins TRBV11-2 and TRBJ1-1, with D unclear. Looked up from germline, CDR1 is SGHAT and CDR2 is FQNNGV. V was trimmed by 5 bases and J by 6 bases, leaving 13 bases between them. CDR3 length equals 13 residues. For the CDR3, the DNA is TGTGCCAGCAGCCCCAGGACCGGCCCTGAAGCTTTCTTT. Protein sequence: CASSPRTGPEAFF.

This clone was recorded once. The V gene is TRBV12-3 or TRBV12-4, the J gene TRBJ2-4, with D unclear. Trimming shortened V by 1 base and J by 5 bases, and 3 bases separated the two germline ends. There are 12 residues in the CDR3. CDR3 DNA sequence: TGTGCCAGCAGTTTAGGGGAAAACATTCAGTACTTC. Residues: CASSLGENIQYF.

This clone appeared a single time. The CDR3 DNA reads TGTGCCAGCAGTCCGTTTTGGACGGCCTCGGATTCAAAGCTCTCATATGGCTACACCTTC. It codes for CASSPFWTASDSKLSYGYTF. The chain combines TRBV6-2 or TRBV6-3 with TRBJ1-2; no clear D gene. CDR1 is MNHEY and CDR2 is SVGEGT in the germline V gene. The V and J ends lost 5 bases and 5 bases respectively, with 33 bases between them. The CDR3 loop spans 20 amino acids.

The chain recombines TRBV18 with TRBJ2-2; 7 bases fit TRBD2. The CDR3 runs to 15 residues. The V gene's germline CDR1 is KGHSH and CDR2 LQKENI. V lost 3 bases, J lost 1 base, and 2 bases stayed unmatched. The CDR3 loop is CASSPPSGNTGELFF. In DNA, the CDR3 is TGTGCCAGCTCACCGCCTAGCGGGAACACCGGGGAGCTGTTTTTT.

CDR3 region: CASSTQGTYTEAFF. The DNA for the CDR3 is TGTGCCAGTAGTACACAGGGGACTTACACTGAAGCTTTCTTT. The genes are TRBV19 and TRBJ1-1; 7 bases map to TRBD1. V lost 4 bases and J lost 3; bases outside the gene matches: 5. The CDR3 extends over 14 amino acids. In germline, CDR1 is LNHDA, CDR2 SQIVND (reference sequence).

V gene TRBV20-1 combines with J gene TRBJ2-5; either TRBD1 or TRBD2 may fit D (5 bases each). Trimming left V 3 bases short and J 0 bases short, with 17 bases between. In germline, CDR1 is DFQATT, CDR2 SNEGSKA (reference sequence). There are 16 residues in the CDR3. The CDR3 region is CSASEGRTGYQETQYF. The CDR3 coding sequence is TGCAGTGCTAGTGAGGGGAGAACGGGGTACCAAGAGACCCAGTACTTC.

The sample holds one count of this clone. The rearrangement uses TRBV5-1 and TRBJ2-1, with D perhaps TRBD2 (5 bases). V dropped 5 bases and J dropped 7 bases, with 19 bases sitting between them. The CDR3 has 15 amino acids. Per the germline V gene, CDR1 is SGHRS and CDR2 is YFSETQ. Here the CDR3 reads CASSNRGGSLNEQFF. As DNA, the CDR3 is TGCGCCAGCAGTAATAGAGGTGGGAGTTTAAATGAGCAGTTCTTC.

The chain uses TRBV5-4 and TRBJ2-3, with 15 bases that match TRBD2. CDR1 is SGHNT and CDR2 is YYREEE in the germline V gene (reference sequence). CDR3 length: 18 residues. V trimming: 0 bases; J trimming: 4 bases; junction bases outside the gene matches: 6. For the CDR3, the DNA is TGTGCCAGCAGCTTGGGGACTAGCGGGAGGGCCACGGCAGATACGCAGTATTTT. Encoded protein: CASSLGTSGRATADTQYF.

The chain couples TRBV24-1 to TRBJ1-5, with D possibly TRBD1 on 6 matching bases. Trimming took off 3 bases at V and 2 bases at J, with 10 bases between the two ends. Looked up from germline, CDR1 is KGHDR and CDR2 is SFDVKD. The CDR3 sequence is 15 residues long. CDR3 sequence reads: CATSDQGTGNQPQHF. The CDR3 nucleotides are TGTGCCACCAGTGATCAGGGGACGGGCAATCAGCCCCAGCATTTT.

The CDR3 loop is CASNEGTGLKRGADTQYF. In nucleotides, the CDR3 is TGTGCCAGCAACGAGGGGACAGGCCTAAAGAGGGGAGCAGATACGCAGTATTTT. The chain has TRBV11-2 and TRBJ2-3, with 8 bases aligning to TRBD1. This CDR3 comprises 18 residues. Germline V gives CDR1 SGHAT, CDR2 FQNNGV. V lost 7 bases, J lost 4 bases, and 19 bases stayed unmatched. Filled out from reference TRBV11-2 and TRBJ2-3, the complete variable domain reads EAGVAQSPRYKIIEKRQSVAFWCNPISGHATLYWYQQILGQGPKLLIQFQNNGVVDDSQLPKDRFSAERLKGVDSTLKIQPAKLEDSAVYLCASNEGTGLKRGADTQYFGPGTRLTVL.

The chain employs TRBV6-6 and TRBJ2-7; possible D gene TRBD2, 6 bases. Trimming left V 6 bases short and J 1 base short, with 19 bases between. CDR3 length: 16 residues. CDR1 and CDR2 from the germline V gene are MNHNY and SVGAGI (reference sequence). This chain's CDR3 is CASSPRRSGSSYEQYF. The CDR3 bases are TGTGCCAGCAGCCCCAGGCGTTCCGGGAGTTCCTACGAGCAGTACTTC.

The J gene is TRBJ1-4, the V gene TRBV12-3 or TRBV12-4; D is possibly TRBD1 (6 bases). The V end was cut by 1 base, the J end by 14 bases, with 11 bases between. This CDR3 is built from 12 residues. Written as DNA, the CDR3 is TGTGCCAGCAGTTTAGGTGGGACATTTCTGTTTTTT. Translation: CASSLGGTFLFF.

This chain uses TRBV27 with TRBJ2-7; D remains unclear. The germline V and J ends were trimmed by 8 bases and 3 bases, with 8 bases remaining between them. Germline V gene sequence: CDR1 MNHEY, CDR2 SMNVEV (reference sequence). The CDR3 has 11 residues. This CDR3 is CASRLGYEQYF. As DNA, the CDR3 is TGTGCCAGCCGTCTCGGCTACGAGCAGTACTTC.